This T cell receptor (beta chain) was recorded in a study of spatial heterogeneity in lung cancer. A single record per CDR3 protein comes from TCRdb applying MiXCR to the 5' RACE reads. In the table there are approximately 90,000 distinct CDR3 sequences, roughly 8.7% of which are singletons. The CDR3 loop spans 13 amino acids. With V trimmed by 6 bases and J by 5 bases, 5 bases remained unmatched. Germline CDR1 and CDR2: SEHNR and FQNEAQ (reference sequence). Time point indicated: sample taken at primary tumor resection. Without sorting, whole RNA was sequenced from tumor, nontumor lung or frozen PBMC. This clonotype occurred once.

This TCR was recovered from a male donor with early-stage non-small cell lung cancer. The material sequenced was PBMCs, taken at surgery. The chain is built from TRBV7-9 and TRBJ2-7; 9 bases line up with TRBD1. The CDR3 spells CASSRTGVHEQYF. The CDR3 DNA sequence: TGTGCCAGCAGTCGGACAGGGGTGCACGAGCAGTACTTC.